This T cell receptor beta chain was identified in a study of blood T cell repertoires in COVID-19 (dated by TCRdb to the early 2020s). In terms of the full investigation: Collaborator samples came from the United States, Italy and Spain and covered acute and convalescent phases of COVID-19. The prospective study material was composed of cDNA or gDNA derived from T cells, B-cell-depleted T cells, or PBMCs. Subjects who had been exposed to COVID-19, were actively infected with it, or had recovered from it provided the deeply sampled blood TCRbeta repertoires that made up the dataset. The repertoires were released in a freely available public database intended as a resource for research on the immune response to SARS-CoV-2. The samples were drawn from two sources: the first 160 participants of the ongoing ImmuneRACE study, and 1,200 or so subjects contributed by 6 global collaborators. A de-identified subject ID, COVID-19 status, age in years and sex were almost always included in the sample metadata. Where HLA class I and class II types were available, the types were taken from metadata supplied by the sample provider, not from assay-based typing.

Enrolling through a virtual design, the prospective study's participants ranged in age from roughly 18 to 90 years and lived across 24 United States geographic areas. To assign participants to cohorts, the prospective study relied on clinical history that participants themselves reported in a screening survey and a study questionnaire. Exposed participants had been in contact with someone with a PCR-confirmed or clinician-diagnosed COVID-19 case within 2 weeks of study entry. In the prospective study, mobile phlebotomists collected whole blood, serum and a nasopharyngeal or oropharyngeal swab from each participant. Additional blood draws and questionnaires over an approximately two-month period could optionally be provided by prospective study participants. Before DNA extraction, prospective study blood samples were shipped either frozen or at room temperature. Turning to this clone: Its recognized antigen is unknown. Base qualities are not provided; no much larger clone lies one nucleotide away.

Looking up the germline V gene yields CDR1 LGHNA and CDR2 YSLEER. Measured from the cysteine to the phenylalanine, the CDR3 is 15 residues long. The sequence is cut down to CDR3 DNA, 45 bases in frame from base 1. V is cut back by 4 bases and J by 0 bases, with 1 base in the junction unmatched. The immunoSEQ Assay, a bias-controlled multiplex PCR, was used to amplify TCRbeta CDR3 regions from genomic DNA. The study's own analysis went as follows. Nucleated cell counts per sample were estimated from amplification of reference gene primers within the assay. To quantify the absolute abundance of each unique TCRbeta CDR3 rearrangement, sequence reads were collapsed and filtered. For each sample, productive Simpson clonality was calculated by taking the square root of Simpson's diversity index across productive rearrangements. The table was pulled from immuneACCESS by TCRdb, which kept in-frame rearrangements only. Such tables lose some clones; where checked, under half of the loss comes from unresolved V genes, and the rest has no known cause. V and J calls and clone size are those listed in that table; D and trimming were worked out from the DNA. The sample contains 400,000 to 500,000 clones, over 75% of them found a single time. The biggest ten clones account for approximately 1.5% of the sample.

The full study reports these points: The quantity of clinical and demographic metadata differed by source and by participant and was supplied without curation.

This sequence was found in a woman under 30 who had been exposed to COVID-19. Material: PBMCs or T cells enriched from blood (not recorded which). The sequence joins TRBV4-3 to TRBJ2-3; 10 middle bases align to TRBD2. The CDR3 here reads CASSRTSGSTDTQYF. The bases are TGCGCCAGCAGCCGGACTAGCGGCAGCACAGATACGCAGTATTTT.